This TCR beta chain was captured in a study of blood T cells in healthy people across ages. V lost 0 bases, J lost 9 bases, and 15 bases lay in between. Germline CDR1 is MNHEY and CDR2 is SVGEGT. The CDR3 sequence is 15 residues long. This clonotype was counted only a few times. Its specificity is unknown. Sample-barcoded 5' priming and a J-beta primer mix drove a second PCR of 7 to 11 cycles. The yield of each sample was at least 3 million CDR3-containing paired-end reads. MiXCR, run by TCRdb on the 5' RACE reads, gives a single entry per CDR3 protein. The sample records about 670,000 distinct CDR3 sequences, roughly half being singletons. Study-wide results and limits: Because sorting was not performed, PBMCs prevented conclusive naive versus antigen-experienced comparison. Diversity of TCR beta per million T cells declined in a roughly linear way with age.

The material sequenced was blood. The rearrangement joins TRBV6-2 or TRBV6-3 to TRBJ2-1, with D perhaps assigned TRBD1 or TRBD2 (5 bases each). The TCR sequence derives from a woman of 80 years or more in good health. This CDR3 reads CASSYSQRGMTEQFF. The CDR3 region has the DNA TGTGCCAGCAGTTACTCCCAGAGGGGTATGACTGAGCAGTTCTTC.